This TCR beta chain was captured by sequencing in a study of blood T cell repertoires in COVID-19. Study at large: COVID-19 samples from acute and convalescent phases originated in the United States, Italy and Spain. The analysed material was cDNA or gDNA that came from T cells, B-cell-depleted T cells, or PBMCs.

Methods used by the authors: Quantification of nucleated cells was approximated via reference gene primer amplification. Profiled with immunoSEQ multiplex PCR; TCRdb holds only in-frame clones, not every one. The D gene and trimming were derived from the DNA, and the V and J assignments and clone size from that table. The sample has fewer than 350,000 clones, approximately 81% seen once. In its sample, this clone was seen a few times. V was clipped by 0 bases and J by 8 bases; unmatched bases: 10. The CDR3 is made up of 17 amino acids. This TCR was sampled from an older woman with active or convalescent COVID-19. The genes are TRBV23-1 and TRBJ1-2; 12 bases agree with TRBD1. TRBV23-1 is classed as an ORF, of uncertain function. The sequenced sample consisted of peripheral blood. CDR3 in DNA: TGCGCCAGCAGTCAATCGGATGAGGGACAGGGGGCCTCGGGCTACACCTTC. Translated: CASSQSDEGQGASGYTF.